The T cell receptor (beta chain) described here comes from a study of blood T cell repertoires in COVID-19. This table comes from immunoSEQ multiplex PCR, and its TCRdb copy is limited to in-frame clones, with some not included. The sample consists of roughly 260,000 clones, roughly three quarters of them appearing once. The trim removed 6 bases at V and 8 bases at J, leaving 9 bases unmatched. The CDR3 length is 15 residues. Germline V lookup: CDR1 SNHLY, CDR2 FYNNEI. The chain joins TRBV2 to TRBJ2-1; 11 nucleotides match TRBD2. The TCR comes from a woman between 35 and 50 years old with active or convalescent COVID-19. The material sequenced was peripheral blood. The CDR3 spells CASRPGLAEFDEQFF. CDR3 sequence (DNA): TGTGCCAGCAGGCCGGGACTAGCGGAGTTTGATGAGCAGTTCTTC.